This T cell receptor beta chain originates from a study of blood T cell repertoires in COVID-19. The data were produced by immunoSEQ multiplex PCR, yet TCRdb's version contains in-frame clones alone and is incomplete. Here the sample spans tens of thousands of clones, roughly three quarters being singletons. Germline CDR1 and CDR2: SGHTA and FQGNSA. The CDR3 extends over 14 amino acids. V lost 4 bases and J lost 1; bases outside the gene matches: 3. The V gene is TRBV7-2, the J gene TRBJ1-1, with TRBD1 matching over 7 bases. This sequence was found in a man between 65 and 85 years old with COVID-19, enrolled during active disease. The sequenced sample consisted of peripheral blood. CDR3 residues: CASSYTGENTEAFF. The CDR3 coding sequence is TGTGCCAGCAGCTATACAGGGGAGAACACTGAAGCTTTCTTT.